This T cell receptor (beta chain) is from a study of T cell responses to AZD1222 COVID-19 vaccine. The method was immunoSEQ multiplex PCR; TCRdb's version includes in-frame clones alone and lacks a portion of them. The table records some 90,000 clones, 80% to 90% of them present only once. The junction had 9 bases not matched to a gene; V was cut back by 8 bases and J by 5 bases. The V gene's germline CDR1 is MNHEY and CDR2 SVGAGI. This CDR3 has 15 amino acids. The source of this sequence is an adult in good health. Material: peripheral blood, obtained on day 0 of AZD1222 vaccination. The chain recombines TRBV6-5 with TRBJ1-5; TRBD1 agrees at 10 bases. CDR3 loop: CASRSGDRGHQPQHF. CDR3 DNA: TGTGCCAGCCGCTCGGGGGACAGGGGTCATCAGCCCCAGCATTTT.